Presented here are 20 T cell receptor beta chains from one specimen sequenced in a study of OX40 agonist ivuxolimab in advanced cancers. Sequencing was performed with immunoSEQ multiplex PCR; in TCRdb, only in-frame clones are kept and a portion is missing. This sample has under 70,000 clones; approximately 90% occur once, and the top ten carry about 1%. The sample in question was CD4+ or CD8+ T cells sorted from blood, obtained in a trial of the OX40 agonist ivuxolimab. The receptors were gathered from an adult with an advanced solid tumor such as melanoma, head and neck, liver or kidney cancer.

The J gene is TRBJ2-7, the V gene TRBV6-6, with D possibly being TRBD1 or TRBD2 (5 bases each). Trimming pared 0 bases from V and 7 bases from J, leaving 16 bases between. Germline V gene sequence: CDR1 MNHNY, CDR2 SVGAGI (reference sequence). This CDR3 is 15 amino acids long. CDR3 in amino acids: CASSYSTQDGGEQYF. The CDR3 bases are TGTGCCAGCAGTTACTCGACACAGGACGGAGGTGAGCAGTACTTC.

The rearrangement links TRBV18 to TRBJ2-7; D gene unclear. The germline CDR1 and CDR2 sequences are KGHSH and LQKENI. The V gene lost 3 bases and the J gene lost 2 bases, with 11 bases spanning the gap. The length of the CDR3 is 14 residues. CDR3 sequence (DNA): TGTGCCAGCTCACCGGTATACGAAGCCTACGAGCAGTACTTC. Translating gives CASSPVYEAYEQYF.

This chain links TRBV18 with TRBJ1-4, with TRBD1 matching 9 bases. J lost 8 bases, V lost 6 bases, and 7 bases had no gene match. The CDR3 runs 14 residues. Per the germline V gene, CDR1 is KGHSH and CDR2 is LQKENI. The CDR3 DNA is TGTGCCAGCTCCACCCGGACAGGGGACGAAAAACTGTTTTTT. Encoded protein: CASSTRTGDEKLFF.

This chain joins TRBV5-5 and TRBJ2-7; D is uncertain. Trimming removed 6 bases at V and 6 bases at J, with 31 bases between. The germline V gene has CDR1 SGHKS and CDR2 YYEKEE (reference sequence). This CDR3 contains 18 residues. CDR3 residues: CASTPTWPSLSTTSEQYF. The CDR3 coding sequence is TGTGCCAGCACCCCGACTTGGCCCTCCCTATCCACTACAAGCGAGCAGTACTTC.

The V gene is TRBV11-2, the J gene TRBJ2-7, with 7 bases identical to TRBD2. V dropped 5 bases and J dropped 6; count of bases not matched to a gene: 13. The CDR3 has 15 residues. Germline assignment: CDR1 SGHAT and CDR2 FQNNGV. CDR3 DNA sequence: TGTGCCAGCAGCGAAAACCGGGGCGGGAGTGGCGAGCAGTACTTC. This codes for CASSENRGGSGEQYF.

This clone was observed a few times. This rearrangement joins TRBV19 to TRBJ2-7; D gene unclear. Trimming cost V 3 bases and J 1 base, with 13 bases left between them. Germline V lookup: CDR1 LNHDA, CDR2 SQIVND (reference sequence). The CDR3 has 15 residues. CDR3 residues: CASSMSSRVSYEQYF. Written as DNA, the CDR3 is TGTGCCAGTAGTATGTCTAGTAGGGTATCCTACGAGCAGTACTTC.

Comment on this clone: An end of the junction does not agree with germline; a read error may underlie this. The chain carries TRBV29-1 and TRBJ1-1; tentatively, D is TRBD1 (5 bases). The CDR3 consists of 12 residues. Germline V gene data show CDR1 as SQVTM and CDR2 as ANQGSEA. The CDR3 DNA follows: TGCAGCGTGGAAGACAGCCACACTGAAGCTTTCTTT. As protein: CSVEDSHTEAFF.

The V gene is TRBV5-1, the J gene TRBJ2-3; 8 bases map to TRBD2. Germline V gene lookup returns CDR1 SGHRS and CDR2 YFSETQ. The CDR3 covers 14 residues. V lost 3 bases, J lost 3 bases, and 3 bases stayed unmatched. The CDR3: CASSWGTRTDTQYF. The CDR3 region has the DNA TGCGCCAGCAGCTGGGGGACTAGGACAGATACGCAGTATTTT. Filled out from reference TRBV5-1 and TRBJ2-3, the complete variable domain reads KAGVTQTPRYLIKTRGQQVTLSCSPISGHRSVSWYQQTPGQGLQFLFEYFSETQRNKGNFPGRFSGRQFSNSRSEMNVSTLELGDSALYLCASSWGTRTDTQYFGPGTRLTVL.

This clone occurred once. This chain connects TRBV5-1 to TRBJ2-3; 8 bases match TRBD1. The junction had 14 bases not matched to a gene; V was cut back by 4 bases and J by 7 bases. The CDR3 is 16 amino acids. Germline assignment: CDR1 SGHRS and CDR2 YFSETQ. This CDR3 reads CASSRAGQGPHHTQYF. Written as DNA, the CDR3 is TGCGCCAGCAGCAGGGCCGGACAGGGCCCCCATCATACGCAGTATTTT.

The chain combines TRBV6-1 with TRBJ1-3; D gene uncertain. This CDR3 has 13 amino acids. CDR1 is MNHNS, CDR2 SASEGT, per germline. Deletions cut 6 bases from V and 2 bases from J, with 8 bases between. The CDR3 DNA follows: TGTGCCAGCAGCCTTGTCGCTGGAAACACCATATATTTT. This translates into CASSLVAGNTIYF.

This clone was observed a single time. The chain is built from TRBV6-6 and TRBJ1-5; no clear D. The CDR3 has 12 amino acids. V gave up 6 bases and J gave up 6 bases, with 9 bases separating them. Germline V gene lookup returns CDR1 MNHNY and CDR2 SVGAGI (reference sequence). The DNA for the CDR3 is TGTGCCAGCAGCCGCCCCCGTCAGCCCCAGCATTTT. Translated, it gives CASSRPRQPQHF.

The V gene is TRBV7-3, the J gene TRBJ2-1; TRBD1 matches at 8 bases. V shed 4 bases, J shed 3 bases, and the junction held 8 bases outside the gene matches. Germline V lookup: CDR1 SGHTA, CDR2 FQGTGA. The CDR3 runs to 16 residues. CDR3 in amino acids: CASSSLGQGRYNEQFF. DNA of the CDR3: TGTGCCAGCAGCTCCCTAGGACAGGGTCGCTACAATGAGCAGTTCTTC.

The V gene is TRBV6-5, the J gene TRBJ2-7; the D is unclear. V dropped 5 bases and J dropped 4 bases, with 12 bases sitting between them. The germline CDR1 and CDR2 sequences are MNHEY and SVGAGI. The CDR3 covers 13 residues. For the CDR3, the DNA is TGTGCCAGCAGTGAAGTTCAAGTGTACGAGCAGTACTTC. Translated: CASSEVQVYEQYF.

The V call is TRBV28, the J call TRBJ2-5; no reliable D call. From germline, CDR1 is MDHEN and CDR2 SYDVKM. The CDR3 consists of 13 residues. V was pared by 3 bases and J by 1 base, with 6 bases between. The CDR3 DNA reads as TGTGCCAGCAGTTTTAACAGCCAAGAGACCCAGTACTTC. Translated, it gives CASSFNSQETQYF.

The gene calls are TRBV5-6 and TRBJ2-7, with 16 bases identical to TRBD2. CDR3 length equals 16 residues. Losses at the gene ends were 4 bases for V and 2 bases for J; bases not matched to a gene: 3. Germline CDR1 and CDR2: SGHDT and YYEEEE. The CDR3 DNA reads as TGTGCCAGCAGCCCGGGACTAGCGGGAGGGACCTACGAGCAGTACTTC. Amino acid sequence: CASSPGLAGGTYEQYF. The full variable domain, in which reference TRBV5-6 and TRBJ2-7 provide the parts outside the CDR3, is DAGVTQSPTHLIKTRGQQVTLRCSPKSGHDTVSWYQQALGQGPQFIFQYYEEEERQRGNFPDRFSGHQFPNYSSELNVNALLLGDSALYLCASSPGLAGGTYEQYFGPGTRLTVT.

V is TRBV5-1 and J is TRBJ1-6, with 7 bases that match TRBD1. J lost 5 bases, V lost 2 bases, and 1 base had no gene match. The length of the CDR3 is 14 residues. Germline assignment: CDR1 SGHRS and CDR2 YFSETQ. The CDR3 region has the DNA TGCGCCAGCAGCTTCGGGACAGATAATTCACCCCTCCACTTT. Translating it yields CASSFGTDNSPLHF.

The chain couples TRBV7-2 to TRBJ1-2; D remains ambiguous. Between the trimmed V and J ends, which lost 0 bases and 3 bases, there was a span of 14 bases. The length of the CDR3 is 16 residues. Germline V gene sequence: CDR1 SGHTA, CDR2 FQGNSA. CDR3 loop: CASSLALRAEDYGYTF. Here the CDR3 DNA reads TGTGCCAGCAGCTTAGCATTGCGGGCGGAAGACTATGGCTACACCTTC.

CDR3 sequence (DNA): TGTGCCAGCAGTGAGGTTAGGGCGAGCAATCAGCCCCAGCATTTT. Protein sequence: CASSEVRASNQPQHF. The chain couples TRBV2 to TRBJ1-5; no definite D call. In germline, CDR1 is SNHLY, CDR2 FYNNEI. The CDR3 totals 15 residues. Deletions cut 3 bases from V and 1 base from J, with 10 bases between.

The chain carries TRBV7-9 and TRBJ1-2; 7 positions match TRBD1. This CDR3 comprises 13 residues. Germline V gives CDR1 SEHNR, CDR2 FQNEAQ (reference sequence). V shed 4 bases, J shed 7 bases, and the junction held 6 bases outside the gene matches. CDR3 protein: CASSSQGGIGYTF. CDR3 DNA: TGTGCCAGCAGCTCCCAGGGGGGAATTGGCTACACCTTC. Complete variable domain (other parts from reference TRBV7-9 and TRBJ1-2): DTGVSQNPRHKITKRGQNVTFRCDPISEHNRLYWYRQTLGQGPEFLTYFQNEAQLEKSRLLSDRFSAERPKGSFSTLEIQRTEQGDSAMYLCASSSQGGIGYTFGSGTRLTVV.

The chain joins TRBV4-1 to TRBJ2-2; 12 bases fit TRBD2. V shed 0 bases, J shed 1 base, and the junction held 6 bases outside the gene matches. Germline CDR1 MGHRA, CDR2 YSYEKL. The CDR3 has 19 amino acids. The CDR3 sequence: CASSQDPLAGGQNTGELFF. CDR3 sequence (DNA): TGCGCCAGCAGCCAAGATCCCCTAGCGGGAGGGCAGAACACCGGGGAGCTGTTTTTT.